This T cell receptor (beta chain) was identified during a study of T-cell memory formation after mild COVID-19. Study outcomes and limitations: A subset of responding clones appeared in pre-infection memory, suggesting cross-reactive memory joined.

This clonotype has only a few counts. The target antigen is unknown. With 3 bases removed from V and 3 bases from J, the gap between germline ends came to 7 bases. Germline CDR1 and CDR2: SGHDT and YYEEEE. The CDR3 extends over 12 amino acids. 5'RACE primed from the constant segment yielded TCR alpha and TCR beta cDNA libraries bearing sample barcodes and UMIs. TCRdb used MiXCR to reprocess the 5' RACE reads, holding one entry per CDR3 protein. The table records 120,000 or so distinct CDR3 sequences, approximately 6.3% of them present only once. The sequence was obtained from an adult woman who had mild COVID-19 (a few samples of this study predate the infection). Cell type and time point are not known. The V gene is TRBV5-6, the J gene TRBJ2-7; D might be TRBD1 (5 bases). Specimen: PBMCs or a T cell subset sorted from them (not recorded which). CDR3 bases: TGTGCCAGCAGCTACGACAGCTACGAGCAGTACTTC. Protein product: CASSYDSYEQYF.